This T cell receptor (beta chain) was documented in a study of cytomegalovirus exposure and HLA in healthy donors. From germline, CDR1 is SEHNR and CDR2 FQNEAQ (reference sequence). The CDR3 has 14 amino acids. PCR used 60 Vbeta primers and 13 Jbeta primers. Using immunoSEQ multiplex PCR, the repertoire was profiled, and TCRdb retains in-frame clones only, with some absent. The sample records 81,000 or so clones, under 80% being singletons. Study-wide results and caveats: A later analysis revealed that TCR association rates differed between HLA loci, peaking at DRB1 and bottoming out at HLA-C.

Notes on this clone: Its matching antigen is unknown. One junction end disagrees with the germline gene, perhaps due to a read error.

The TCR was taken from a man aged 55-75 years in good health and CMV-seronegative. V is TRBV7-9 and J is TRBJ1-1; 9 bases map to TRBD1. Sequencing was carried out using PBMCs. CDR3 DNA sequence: TGTTCCAGCAGCCTTGGACAGGGGACCACTGAAGCTTTCTTT. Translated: CSSSLGQGTTEAFF.